This paragraph covers one T cell receptor beta chain sequence. Its matching antigen is unknown. This sample was included in a study of monozygotic twins with inflammatory bowel disease. TCRdb reprocessed the 5' RACE reads and stores each CDR3 protein as one record, lacking DNA. This table holds approximately 110,000 distinct CDR3 sequences. The CDR3 is 14 residues long. Germline lookup yields CDR1 SGHTA and CDR2 FQGNSA. The authors drew approximately 2.3 ml of blood from each donor. Whole blood served as the source of total RNA, and no T cell sorting took place. General study results and limits: Against healthy co-twins, IBD patients had lower TCRbeta diversity (measured by inverse Simpson). Results did not support any single strong IBD-associated signal or clonotype.

Sequenced sample: blood. The chain joins TRBV7-2 to TRBJ2-5. The receptor's source is a human donor with ulcerative colitis or Crohn's disease, or a healthy co-twin of an affected twin (not recorded which). The CDR3 is CASSLGSRQETQYF.